This T cell receptor beta chain was captured in a study of Ad26.COV2.S vaccination and SARS-CoV-2 variants (dated by TCRdb to the early 2020s). Regarding the study in general: TCRbeta repertoire sequencing served as the tool for gauging how specific and how broad the SARS-CoV-2-reactive T cell receptors were following Ad26.COV2.S vaccination. The TCR-sequenced set comprised around 30 samples: approximately 19 Ad26.COV2.S vaccine recipients, 5 placebo recipients and 8 SARS-CoV-2 convalescent individuals.

This clone occurred a few times. Its antigen is currently not known. One base away there is no much larger clone; base qualities are not given. TCRbeta CDR3 regions were sequenced with the immunoSEQ Assay. After extraction, genomic DNA underwent amplification by bias-controlled multiplex PCR, followed by high-throughput sequencing. The paper's data handling went like this. To quantify the absolute abundance of every unique TCRbeta CDR3 region, sequences were collapsed and filtered. Usable DNA was measured by amplifying reference genes present in all nucleated cells, and TCRbeta template counts were normalized to that usable DNA to estimate T cell fraction. Repertoire TCRs were annotated as SARS-CoV-2-specific by exact matching of V gene, CDR3 amino acid sequence and J gene to a known reactive TCR set. MIRA supplied the reference SARS-CoV-2 TCR set, which was filtered for enrichment in COVID-19-positive ImmuneCODE repertoires so that public or cross-reactive TCRs were removed. Using the MIRA antigens, annotated TCRs were further analysed by specific ORF or by position within an ORF. Breadth was defined as annotated unique rearrangements over total unique productive rearrangements; depth was the summed frequency of those rearrangements. TCR breadth was compared between groups using two-sided Wilcoxon rank-sum tests. TCRdb's version of the immuneACCESS table is confined to in-frame rearrangements and falls short of the full clone set. An unresolved V gene accounts for under half of the shortfall where checked; the remainder is of unknown origin. The V and J calls and clone size come from that table; D and trimming were worked out from the DNA. The sample contains under 150,000 clones, 86% of them found a single time. Around 5.1% of the sample goes to the ten largest clones.

What this sample's time point label stands for: individuals recovered from natural SARS-CoV-2 infection. The CDR3 runs 15 residues from the cysteine to the phenylalanine. Just the 45-base CDR3 DNA is kept, in frame starting at base 1. Per the germline V gene, LGHNA is the CDR1 and YSLEER is the CDR2. Between the V and J ends, shortened by 2 bases and 4 bases respectively, the junction contains 14 bases. On the study overall, not on this receptor specifically: Vaccine and placebo recipients had comparable non-spike TCR breadth, which fits with the vaccine containing only spike. Substantial breadth of spike-specific CD8+ and CD4+ T cell responses was reported after vaccination. Ad26.COV2.S recipients had higher spike-specific TCR breadth than placebo recipients (P = 0.0014). According to the authors, total T cell responses may have been underestimated by the TCR breadth and depth analyses.

This receptor was identified in a human donor who had recovered from COVID-19. This chain is built from TRBV4-3 and TRBJ1-1; the D segment cannot be called with confidence. The sequenced sample was peripheral blood, obtained after recovery from COVID-19. This receptor carries the CDR3 CASSQSVGRGTEAFF. The sequenced DNA: TGCGCCAGCAGCCAATCAGTAGGCCGGGGCACTGAAGCTTTCTTT.